The 18 T cell receptor beta chains below were found in one sample sequenced in a study of patients and donors after allogeneic stem cell transplantation. TCRdb itself ran the RT-PCR reads through MiXCR, one entry per CDR3 protein. The table lists about a million distinct CDR3 sequences, over 15% of them singletons. The source material was blood, either unsorted or a sorted T cell fraction (not recorded which). Receptor source: a human donor who was either an allogeneic HSCT recipient or a stem cell or donor lymphocyte infusion donor (not recorded which). It is not recorded whose cells these are; they may come from a transplant donor.

This clonotype was seen only a few times. The gene calls are TRBV29-1 and TRBJ2-3; TRBD1 matches at 7 bases. Germline CDR1 reads SQVTM; CDR2 reads ANQGSEA. This CDR3 contains 14 residues. The J segment lost 6 bases and the V segment lost 6 bases, leaving 12 bases of the junction unmatched. CDR3 bases: TGCAGCGTGCGGTGGGACAGTTGGATCGATACGCAGTATTTT. Protein sequence: CSVRWDSWIDTQYF.

This chain joins TRBV20-1 and TRBJ1-5; D is unresolved. The CDR3 runs 13 residues. Trimming left V 5 bases short and J 6 bases short, with 14 bases between. Germline V lookup: CDR1 DFQATT, CDR2 SNEGSKA (reference sequence). The CDR3 is CSAWIGVSQPQHF. In DNA, the CDR3 is TGCAGTGCTTGGATTGGCGTCTCTCAGCCCCAGCATTTT.

This clonotype was found a few times. This chain connects TRBV24-1 to TRBJ2-5; TRBD1 is a possible D gene (5 bases). CDR1 KGHDR and CDR2 SFDVKD come from the germline V gene. Trimming removed 3 bases from V and 1 base from J, with 11 bases in between. CDR3 size: 15 residues. The CDR3 coding sequence is TGTGCCACCAGTGATCTTGGTAGGGGCCAAGAGACCCAGTACTTC. Translated, it gives CATSDLGRGQETQYF.

The rearrangement uses TRBV7-2 and TRBJ1-4; D remains unclear. CDR3 length equals 11 residues. Trimming took 6 bases from V and 5 from J, leaving 4 bases between them. CDR1 is SGHTA, CDR2 FQGNSA, per germline. CDR3 DNA: TGTGCCAGCAGTGTGAATGAAAAACTGTTTTTT. Amino acid sequence: CASSVNEKLFF.

The table lists this clonotype with a few counts. The chain combines TRBV7-9 with TRBJ1-4, with a weak D call TRBD1 (6 bases). V was shortened by 8 bases and J by 6 bases, with 19 bases between the two germline ends. The CDR3 runs to 15 residues. Germline assignment: CDR1 SEHNR and CDR2 FQNEAQ (reference sequence). For the CDR3, the DNA is TGTGCCAGCCTCCATTCCGGACAGCGGCATGAAAAACTGTTTTTT. Amino acids: CASLHSGQRHEKLFF.

The chain recombines TRBV24-1 with TRBJ2-1, with TRBD2 identical over 9 bases. With V trimmed by 0 bases and J by 6 bases, 11 bases remained unmatched. Germline values: CDR1 KGHDR, CDR2 SFDVKD. The CDR3 totals 18 residues. CDR3 DNA sequence: TGTGCCACCAGTGATTTGGCGGGAGGGCTTAGTTTGTGCAATGAGCAGTTCTTC. This translates into CATSDLAGGLSLCNEQFF.

In this sample, this clonotype turned up a few times. This rearrangement joins TRBV2 to TRBJ1-2, with a tentative D call TRBD1 (5 bases). The CDR3 sequence is 12 residues long. Between the trimmed V and J ends, which lost 7 bases and 5 bases, there was a span of 11 bases. Per the germline V gene, CDR1 is SNHLY and CDR2 is FYNNEI. Here the CDR3 DNA reads TGTGCCAGCACTTGGGGGGATTATGGCTACACCTTC. Amino acid sequence: CASTWGDYGYTF. The variable domain in full, completed from reference TRBV2 and TRBJ1-2, reads EPEVTQTPSHQVTQMGQEVILRCVPISNHLYFYWYRQILGQKVEFLVSFYNNEISEKSEIFDDQFSVERPDGSNFTLKIRSTKLEDSAMYFCASTWGDYGYTFGSGTRLTVV.

The chain links TRBV4-3 to TRBJ2-7; D may be TRBD2 (5 bases). The CDR3 sequence is 15 residues long. Trimming took off 0 bases at V and 3 bases at J, with 12 bases between the two ends. Germline lookup yields CDR1 LGHNA and CDR2 YSLEER. The chain's CDR3 is CASSQDSGSYYEQYF. The CDR3 DNA reads TGCGCCAGCAGCCAAGATTCGGGGAGTTACTACGAGCAGTACTTC.

In its sample, this clonotype was seen many times. V is TRBV10-3 and J is TRBJ2-5, with D possibly matching TRBD2 (5 bases). With 9 bases removed from V and 5 bases from J, the gap between germline ends came to 22 bases. This CDR3 has 15 amino acids. The germline V gene has CDR1 ENHRY and CDR2 SYGVKD. The CDR3 loop is CAITSGSGPTETQYF. The CDR3 bases are TGTGCCATTACCTCGGGGTCTGGTCCCACCGAGACCCAGTACTTC.

V and J are TRBV20-1 and TRBJ1-2; the D gene is possibly TRBD1 (6 bases). Germline assignment: CDR1 DFQATT and CDR2 SNEGSKA (reference sequence). V lost 7 bases, J lost 14 bases, and 11 bases lay in between. This CDR3 region has 8 residues. CDR3 in amino acids: CSVKGETF. The CDR3 coding sequence is TGCAGTGTGAAGGGGGAAACCTTC.

This chain uses TRBV6-1 with TRBJ1-2, with 12 bases that match TRBD1. The J segment lost 8 bases and the V segment lost 7 bases, leaving 11 bases of the junction unmatched. This CDR3 spans 15 amino acids. Per germline, CDR1 MNHNS and CDR2 SASEGT. The CDR3 reads CASIDPRDRGRGYTF. The CDR3 DNA sequence: TGTGCCAGCATAGACCCCCGGGACAGGGGGCGCGGCTACACCTTC.

Note on this clonotype: Germline and junction disagree at one end, which may indicate a read error. The V gene is TRBV7-7, the J gene TRBJ2-7; D may be TRBD1 (5 bases). This CDR3 has 15 amino acids. The germline V gene has CDR1 SSHAT and CDR2 FNYEAQ (reference sequence). In nucleotides, the CDR3 is TGTGCTAGCAGCTTTAAAAGGGGCTTCCCTTACGAGCAGTACTTC. This codes for CASSFKRGFPYEQYF.

In this sample, this clonotype turned up many times. The V call is TRBV25-1, the J call TRBJ1-2; 9 bases agree with TRBD1. The CDR3 sequence is 12 residues long. Losses at the gene ends were 4 bases for V and 7 bases for J; bases not matched to a gene: 1. The germline V gene encodes CDR1 MGHDK and CDR2 SYGVNS. For the CDR3, the DNA is TGTGCCAGCAGTGGACAGGGGGGTGGCTACACCTTC. Translating it yields CASSGQGGGYTF.

This clonotype was picked up a small number of times. The chain is built from TRBV5-1 and TRBJ2-1; 8 bases map to TRBD1. CDR1 is SGHRS and CDR2 is YFSETQ in the germline V gene. V shed 0 bases, J shed 9 bases, and the junction held 8 bases outside the gene matches. CDR3 size: 15 residues. The CDR3 DNA is TGCGCCAGCAGCTTGGCCCCGGACAGGGTCGGTGAGCAGTTCTTC. Protein: CASSLAPDRVGEQFF. The full variable domain, its missing parts supplied by reference TRBV5-1 and TRBJ2-1, is KAGVTQTPRYLIKTRGQQVTLSCSPISGHRSVSWYQQTPGQGLQFLFEYFSETQRNKGNFPGRFSGRQFSNSRSEMNVSTLELGDSALYLCASSLAPDRVGEQFFGPGTRLTVL.

In its sample, this clonotype was seen a few times. The chain uses TRBV10-3 and TRBJ1-1; 10 nucleotides match TRBD1. The CDR3 extends over 15 amino acids. Per germline, CDR1 ENHRY and CDR2 SYGVKD. The V and J ends lost 6 bases and 0 bases, in that order; junction bases with no gene match: 4. CDR3 nucleotides: TGTGCCATCAGCCTGACAGGGGGCTTGAACACTGAAGCTTTCTTT. Translated: CAISLTGGLNTEAFF.

The rearrangement joins TRBV5-6 to TRBJ2-7; D is perhaps TRBD1 (5 bases). Per germline, CDR1 SGHDT and CDR2 YYEEEE. V was trimmed by 4 bases and J by 5 bases, leaving 22 bases between them. The CDR3 has 16 residues. The CDR3 protein is CASSTIEVLGRHEQYF. CDR3 coding DNA: TGTGCCAGCAGCACCATAGAAGTTTTGGGGCGTCACGAGCAGTACTTC.

The table lists this clonotype with a few counts. The rearrangement links TRBV7-2 to TRBJ2-3, with D tentatively TRBD2 (6 bases). Germline V CDR1 and CDR2: SGHTA, FQGNSA. The V end lost 1 base, the J end lost 2 bases, and 13 bases lay between the germline ends. This CDR3 has 16 residues. The CDR3 is CASSLGLAILTDTQYF. The CDR3 nucleotides are TGTGCCAGCAGCTTAGGGCTAGCGATCCTCACAGATACGCAGTATTTT.

This clonotype was counted only a few times. V usage is TRBV5-1 and J usage is TRBJ2-3; D possibly uses TRBD1 or TRBD2 (8 bases each). Germline values: CDR1 SGHRS, CDR2 YFSETQ. Between the trimmed V and J ends, which lost 4 bases and 7 bases, there was a span of 22 bases. The CDR3 loop spans 16 amino acids. CDR3 loop: CASSPGAGGQANTQYF. The CDR3 DNA reads as TGCGCCAGCAGCCCGGGTGCGGGGGGACAGGCAAATACGCAGTATTTT.